This T cell receptor beta chain is drawn from a study of OX40 agonist ivuxolimab in advanced cancers. Study-wide points: Clonal expansion from baseline to week 6 occurred in both CD4+ and CD8+ T cells. Compared with CD4+, CD8+ T cells on average had more expanded clones.

To note about this clone: Antigen unknown.

Generated by immunoSEQ multiplex PCR, the TCRdb table keeps only in-frame clones and is missing some. The repertoire holds about 68,000 clones, with roughly nine tenths as singletons. The V and J ends lost 2 bases and 1 base, in that order; junction bases with no gene match: 5. The CDR3 covers 16 residues. Germline CDR1 reads SNHLY; CDR2 reads FYNNEI. V usage is TRBV2 and J usage is TRBJ2-3; 8 bases are shared with TRBD2. The source of this sequence is an adult with an advanced solid tumor such as melanoma, head and neck, liver or kidney cancer. The sample here was CD4+ or CD8+ T cells sorted from blood, taken in a trial of the OX40 agonist ivuxolimab. CDR3 bases: TGTGCCAGCAGTGAATGGGTAGCGGGGCGCACAGATACGCAGTATTTT. Its protein is CASSEWVAGRTDTQYF.